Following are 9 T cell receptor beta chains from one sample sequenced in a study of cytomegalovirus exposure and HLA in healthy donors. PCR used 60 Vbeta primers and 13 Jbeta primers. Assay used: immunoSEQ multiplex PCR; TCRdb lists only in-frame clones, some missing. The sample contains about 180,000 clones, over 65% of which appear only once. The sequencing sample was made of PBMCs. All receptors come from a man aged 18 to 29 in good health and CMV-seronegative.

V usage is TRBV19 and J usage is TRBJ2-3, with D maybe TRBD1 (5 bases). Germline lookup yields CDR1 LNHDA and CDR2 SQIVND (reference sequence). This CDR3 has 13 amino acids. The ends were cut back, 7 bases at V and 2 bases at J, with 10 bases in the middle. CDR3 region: CASTPTDTDTQYF. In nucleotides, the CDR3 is TGTGCCAGTACCCCGACAGACACAGATACGCAGTATTTT.

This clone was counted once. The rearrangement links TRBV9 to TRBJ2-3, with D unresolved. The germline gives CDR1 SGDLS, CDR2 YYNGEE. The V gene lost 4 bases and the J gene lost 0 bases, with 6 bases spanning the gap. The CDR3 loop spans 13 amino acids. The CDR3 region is CASSYGSTDTQYF. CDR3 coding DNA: TGTGCCAGCAGCTACGGTAGCACAGATACGCAGTATTTT.

The CDR3 bases are TGTGCCAGCTCACCGGATAGACAGGGGTCTTCGAAGGAGTACTTC. Translating it yields CASSPDRQGSSKEYF. The chain uses TRBV18 and TRBJ2-7; 8 positions match TRBD1. CDR1 and CDR2 from the germline V gene are KGHSH and LQKENI. This CDR3 has 15 amino acids. The junction had 15 bases not matched to a gene; V was cut back by 3 bases and J by 11 bases.

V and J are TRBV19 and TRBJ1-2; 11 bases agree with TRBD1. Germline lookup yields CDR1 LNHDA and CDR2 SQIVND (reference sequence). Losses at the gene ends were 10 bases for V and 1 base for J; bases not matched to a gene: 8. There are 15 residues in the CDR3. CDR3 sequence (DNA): TGTGCCACCGGACAGGGGGCGAACCGTAACTATGGCTACACCTTC. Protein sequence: CATGQGANRNYGYTF.

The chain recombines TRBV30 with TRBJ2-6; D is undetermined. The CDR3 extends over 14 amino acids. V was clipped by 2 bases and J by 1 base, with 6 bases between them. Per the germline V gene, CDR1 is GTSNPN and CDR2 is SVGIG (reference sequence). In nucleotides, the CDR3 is TGTGCCTGGAGTTTTCCTTCTGGGGCCAACGTCCTGACTTTC. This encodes CAWSFPSGANVLTF.

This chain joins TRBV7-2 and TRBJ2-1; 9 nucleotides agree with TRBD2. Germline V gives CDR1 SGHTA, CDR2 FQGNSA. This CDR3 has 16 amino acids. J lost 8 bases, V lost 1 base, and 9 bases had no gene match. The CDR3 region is CASSLGSSGRWDEQFF. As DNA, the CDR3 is TGTGCCAGCAGCTTAGGGTCGAGCGGGAGGTGGGATGAGCAGTTCTTC.

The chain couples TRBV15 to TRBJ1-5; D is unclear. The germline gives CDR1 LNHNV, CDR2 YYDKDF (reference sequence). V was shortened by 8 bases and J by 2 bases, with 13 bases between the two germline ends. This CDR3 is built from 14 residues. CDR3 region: CATRLDSGNQPQHF. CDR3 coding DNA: TGTGCCACCCGACTGGATAGTGGCAATCAGCCCCAGCATTTT.

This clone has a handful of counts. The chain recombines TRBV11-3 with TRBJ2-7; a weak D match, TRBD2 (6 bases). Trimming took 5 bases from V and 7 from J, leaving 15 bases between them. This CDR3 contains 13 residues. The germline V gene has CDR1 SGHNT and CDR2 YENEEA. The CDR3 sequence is CASSHPREREQYF. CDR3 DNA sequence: TGTGCCAGCAGCCACCCTCGGGAGCGGGAGCAGTACTTC.

In DNA form, the CDR3 reads TGTGCCAGCAGTCCCCGACGGGGGGGAGGGAGGGATGGCTACACCTTC. As protein: CASSPRRGGGRDGYTF. The J gene is TRBJ1-2, the V gene TRBV27, with D possibly TRBD1 on 5 matching bases. Per the germline V gene, CDR1 is MNHEY and CDR2 is SMNVEV (reference sequence). This CDR3 comprises 16 residues. Between the trimmed V and J ends, which lost 5 bases and 6 bases, there was a span of 22 bases.